These T cell receptor beta chains were read from a single sample in a study of blood T cells in healthy people across ages. A single record per CDR3 protein comes from TCRdb applying MiXCR to the 5' RACE reads. This sample has 870,000 or so distinct CDR3 sequences, with less than 35% found just once. Sequencing used blood. The receptors originated from a woman older than 75 in good health. The CDR3 runs from the conserved cysteine through the conserved F or W. The D gene is left open where the match is weak. Clone size, where shown, is once, few, many, or a class for clones that have expanded.

>TRBD2|TRBJ2-5|TRBV9|many
TGTGCCAGCAGCGTAACCGGTAGCGGGGGGCCCAATCAAGAGACCCAGTACTTC
CASSVTGSGGPNQETQYF
>TRBD1|TRBJ2-7|TRBV5-1|few
TGCGCCAGCAGCAAAGGGACAGGGGGCAACTCCTACGAGCAGTACTTC
CASSKGTGGNSYEQYF
>TRBD2|TRBJ2-4|TRBV30|few
TGTGCCTGGAGTGTACCCCGGACTAGCGGGGACAAAAACATTCAGTACTTC
CAWSVPRTSGDKNIQYF
>.|TRBJ1-1|TRBV6-5|few
TGTGCCAGCAGTGTCCGGGAGGGTTTAGCTGAAGCTTTCTTT
CASSVREGLAEAFF
>.|TRBJ1-6|TRBV25-1|few
TGTGCCAGCAGTGCCTTGACAGCTTATAATTCACCCCTCCACTTT
CASSALTAYNSPLHF
>.|TRBJ2-1|TRBV7-2|.
TGTGCCAGCAGCCCAGGGGCAGGGCGGGATGAGCAGTTCTTC
CASSPGAGRDEQFF
>.|TRBJ1-5|TRBV19|.
TGTGCCAGTACCCGCATGAGTGGGCCCCAGCATTTT
CASTRMSGPQHF
>.|TRBJ2-7|TRBV12-3/TRBV12-4|.
TGTGCCTGCAGTTTGCCGCCGGGTGGCAGGTACAATGAGCAGTACTTC
CACSLPPGGRYNEQYF
>.|TRBJ2-1|TRBV19|.
TGTGCCAGTACCGCTCGCCCTAGCATCAGCAGTGAGCAGTTCTTC
CASTARPSISSEQFF
>.|TRBJ2-5|TRBV10-3|many
TGTGCCATCAGTGGTGGCGCCGACCAAGAGACCCAGTACTTC
CAISGGADQETQYF
>.|TRBJ2-3|TRBV5-1|few
TGCGCCAGCAGCACAGGACTTCGCACAGATACGCAGTATTTT
CASSTGLRTDTQYF
>.|TRBJ1-6|TRBV6-1|.
TGTGCCAGCAGTGTTCCAGGGAGTTCACCCCTCCACTTT
CASSVPGSSPLHF
>.|TRBJ2-7|TRBV5-1|many
TGCGCCAGCAGCTTAACTACGGGCTACGAGCAGTACTTC
CASSLTTGYEQYF
>TRBD1|TRBJ1-3|TRBV25-1|.
TGTGCCAGCAGTGACAGGGGGCGAGGAAGCACCATATATTTT
CASSDRGRGSTIYF
>TRBD1|TRBJ1-2|TRBV5-8|once
TGTGCCAGCAGCCAACCGACAGGGAACTATGGCTACAGCTTC
CASSQPTGNYGYSF
>.|TRBJ2-7|TRBV7-2|.
TGTGCCAGCAGCTTAGGGGCCCTAGCAGGCTACGAGCAGTACTTC
CASSLGALAGYEQYF
>.|TRBJ1-6|TRBV20-1|.
TGCCGTGCTAGTCCGTCACCGGGTTCACTCCTCCACTTT
CRASPSPGSLLHF
>.|TRBJ1-5|TRBV6-5|many
TGTGCCAGCAGTTCGGTAGGTCAGCCCCAGCATTTT
CASSSVGQPQHF
>.|TRBJ2-7|TRBV28|many
TGTGCCAGCAGGCAACGGGGTTCGTCCTACGAGCAGTACTTC
CASRQRGSSYEQYF
>.|TRBJ2-4|TRBV18|many
TGTGCCAGCTCACCGGGGGCGACGGCCAAAAACATTCAGTACTTC
CASSPGATAKNIQYF
>.|TRBJ2-2|TRBV30|.
TGTGCCTGGAGTGTAATGACAACACACACCGGGGAGCTGTTTTTT
CAWSVMTTHTGELFF
>.|TRBJ1-4|TRBV5-1|.
TGCGCCCGCAGCTTGGGTTATTTGGACAGACCTAATGAAAAACTGTTTTTT
CARSLGYLDRPNEKLFF
>.|TRBJ2-5|TRBV5-4|once
TGTGCCAGCAGCTCCACCAACCAGGGCGAGACCCAGTACTTC
CASSSTNQGETQYF
>.|TRBJ1-5|TRBV7-2|many
TGTGCCAGCAGCTTAGCGTACAATTACAATCAGCCCCAGCATTTT
CASSLAYNYNQPQHF
>.|TRBJ2-1|TRBV5-1|many
TGCGCCAGCAGCTTGGGGGGGCCTAACCAGAACAATGAGCAGTTCTTC
CASSLGGPNQNNEQFF
>TRBD2|TRBJ2-2|TRBV6-2/TRBV6-3|.
TGTGCCAGCAGTTTCCCTACTAGCGGGGGTCGCACCGGGGAGCTGTTTTTT
CASSFPTSGGRTGELFF
>.|TRBJ1-2|TRBV24-1|few
TGTGCCACCAGTGACCCTGGACGGAACTATGGCTACACCTTC
CATSDPGRNYGYTF
>.|TRBJ1-4|TRBV25-1|many
TGTGCCAGCAGCCCCGGGGGACGGGCTAATGAAAAACTGTTTTTT
CASSPGGRANEKLFF
>.|TRBJ2-1|TRBV7-9|.
TGTGCCAGCAGCTTGAGGGCTAGCGATCCCTACAATGAGCAGTTCTTC
CASSLRASDPYNEQFF
>.|TRBJ2-1|TRBV15|many
TGTGCCACCAGCAGCTCAGCCTCCAGGAACTCCGGGTTAAATGAGCAGTTCTTC
CATSSSASRNSGLNEQFF
>.|TRBJ2-7|TRBV7-2|once
TGTGCCAGCAGCCAGCGGAGGGTAGAAGAGCAGTACTTC
CASSQRRVEEQYF
>.|TRBJ1-1|TRBV7-2|few
TGTGCCAGCAGCTCGACGGGGGGCCGCATGAACACTGAAGCTTTCTTT
CASSSTGGRMNTEAFF
>.|TRBJ2-1|TRBV12-3/TRBV12-4|.
TGTGCCAGCAGACCCCCAGCGGGTGAGCAGTTCTTC
CASRPPAGEQFF
>TRBD1|TRBJ1-3|TRBV20-1|.
TGCAGTGCTAGATCCGGACAGGGGGCTGGAAACACCATATATTTT
CSARSGQGAGNTIYF
>.|TRBJ2-1|TRBV7-7|.
TGTGCCAGCAGCTTAGCGAGGGAGGAGACCCAGTTCTTC
CASSLAREETQFF
>TRBD2|TRBJ2-7|TRBV3-1|many
TGTGCCAGCAGCCAGATAGCGGGGGGCCACGTCGCCTACGAGCAGTACTTC
CASSQIAGGHVAYEQYF
>TRBD2|TRBJ2-5|TRBV12-3/TRBV12-4|.
TGTGCCAGCACCAAAATTCCCCTAGCGGGGGGCACCAGGGAGACCCAGTACTTC
CASTKIPLAGGTRETQYF
>TRBD1|TRBJ2-7|TRBV20-1|.
TGCAGTGCTAGCACCGGGACAGGAGCATACAATGAGCAGTACTTC
CSASTGTGAYNEQYF
>.|TRBJ1-3|TRBV9|once
TGTGCCAGCAGCGTAGCTATATCGACAGGAGGTGGAAACACCATATATTTT
CASSVAISTGGGNTIYF
>.|TRBJ1-2|TRBV2|many
TGTGCCCGGAGCTCCCTTCTGTATGGCTACACCTTC
CARSSLLYGYTF
>TRBD2|TRBJ2-3|TRBV12-3/TRBV12-4|once
TGTGCCAGCACGCTAGCGGGGGTGAGCGCAGATGCGCAGTATTTT
CASTLAGVSADAQYF
>.|TRBJ2-4|TRBV20-1|many
TGCAGTGCCGACCAGGGAGGCAAAAACATTCAGTACTTC
CSADQGGKNIQYF
>.|TRBJ2-2|TRBV29-1|few
TGCAGCGTCGAAGACCCCGCTCTTGACACCGGGGAGCTGTTTTTT
CSVEDPALDTGELFF
>.|TRBJ2-1|TRBV24-1|.
TGTGCCACCAGGGAGGGCGGATACAATGAGCAGTTCTTC
CATREGGYNEQFF
>.|TRBJ2-7|TRBV30|many
TGTGCCTGGAAATGGGATCGGGGCGAGCAGTACTTC
CAWKWDRGEQYF
>.|TRBJ2-4|TRBV12-3/TRBV12-4|many
TGTGCCAGCAGTCAAAGCTACAGGGAAAACATTCAGTACTTC
CASSQSYRENIQYF
>TRBD1|TRBJ2-3|TRBV6-6|many
TGTGCCGGGGGACAGGGGGGTCCAGATACGCAGTATTTT
CAGGQGGPDTQYF
>TRBD1|TRBJ1-1|TRBV18|few
TGCGCCAGCTCATTGCCGGGACAGGGGCAGGGGAACACTGAAGCTTTCTTT
CASSLPGQGQGNTEAFF
>.|TRBJ2-7|TRBV7-2|.
TGTGCCAGCAGCTCCTTGGGGCCCTACGAGCAGTACTTC
CASSSLGPYEQYF
>.|TRBJ1-6|TRBV7-2|few
TGTGCCAGCAGCCGGGCGGAGAATTCACCCCTCCACTTT
CASSRAENSPLHF
>TRBD2|TRBJ2-3|TRBV12-3/TRBV12-4|once
TGTGCCAGCAGTTTGGAGGCGGGGGGGAGCACAGATGCGCAATATTTT
CASSLEAGGSTDAQYF
>.|TRBJ2-2|TRBV6-1|.
TGTGCCAGCAGCGGAGGGGACAGAACCACCGGGGAGCTGTTTTTT
CASSGGDRTTGELFF
>.|TRBJ2-1|TRBV20-1|.
TGCAGTGCAGCCCTAGCTCTTAGCTCCTACAATGAGCAGTTCTTC
CSAALALSSYNEQFF
>.|TRBJ2-6|TRBV5-5|many
TGTGCCAGCAGCTCGTCACAGTTATCTAGCTCTGGGGCCAACGTCCTGACTTTC
CASSSSQLSSSGANVLTF